This T cell receptor (beta chain) was sequenced for a study of blood T cell repertoires in COVID-19. Overall study context: The analysed material was cDNA or gDNA that came from T cells, B-cell-depleted T cells, or PBMCs.

The CDR3 consists of 15 residues. Trimming at V came to 5 bases and at J to 2 bases, leaving 4 bases not matched to a gene. Germline lookup yields CDR1 MDHEN and CDR2 SYDVKM. Seattle's cohort entered during active infection and was followed longitudinally. The table lists this clone with a few counts. Original data processing: Scientists estimated how many nucleated cells there were by amplifying reference gene primers. TCRdb keeps only in-frame clones here, not all; method: immunoSEQ multiplex PCR. The V and J calls and the clone size are those of that table, but D and trimming were determined from the DNA. The sample lists 330,000 or so clones; around nine tenths were seen once.

Sequencing input: peripheral blood. This sequence joins TRBV28 and TRBJ1-3; 9 bases align to TRBD1. The TCR sequence derives from a woman aged 55-69 years with COVID-19, enrolled during active disease. Written as DNA, the CDR3 is TGTGCCAGCAGTGACCGGGACAGGGCTGGAAACACCATATATTTT. It yields the protein CASSDRDRAGNTIYF.